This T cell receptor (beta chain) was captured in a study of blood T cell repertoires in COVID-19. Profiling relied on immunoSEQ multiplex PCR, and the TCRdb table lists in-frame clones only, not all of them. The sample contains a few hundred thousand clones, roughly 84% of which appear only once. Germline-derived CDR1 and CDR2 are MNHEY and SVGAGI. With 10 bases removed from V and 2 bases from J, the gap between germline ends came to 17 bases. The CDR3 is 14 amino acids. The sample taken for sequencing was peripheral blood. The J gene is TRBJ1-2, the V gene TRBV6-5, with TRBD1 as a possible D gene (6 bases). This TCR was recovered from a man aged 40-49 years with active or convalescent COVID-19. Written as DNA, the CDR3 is TGTGCCACCGTGTCGGGGGGCGGAAACTATGGCTACACCTTC. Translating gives CATVSGGGNYGYTF.